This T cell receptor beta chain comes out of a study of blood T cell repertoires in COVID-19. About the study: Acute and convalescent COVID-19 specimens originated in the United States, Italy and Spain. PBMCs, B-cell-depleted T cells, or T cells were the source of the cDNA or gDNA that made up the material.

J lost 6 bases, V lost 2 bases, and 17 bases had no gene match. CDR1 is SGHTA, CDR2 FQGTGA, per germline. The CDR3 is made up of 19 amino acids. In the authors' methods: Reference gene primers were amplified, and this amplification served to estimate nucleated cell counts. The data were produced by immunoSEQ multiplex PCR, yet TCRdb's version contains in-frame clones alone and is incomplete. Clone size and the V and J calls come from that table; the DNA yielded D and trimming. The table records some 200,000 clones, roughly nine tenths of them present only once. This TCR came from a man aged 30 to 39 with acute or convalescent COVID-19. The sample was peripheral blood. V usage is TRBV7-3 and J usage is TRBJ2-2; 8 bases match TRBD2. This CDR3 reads CASSLLPPGSGSGPGELFF. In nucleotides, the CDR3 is TGTGCCAGCAGCTTATTACCCCCTGGGAGCGGGAGTGGGCCCGGGGAGCTGTTTTTT.